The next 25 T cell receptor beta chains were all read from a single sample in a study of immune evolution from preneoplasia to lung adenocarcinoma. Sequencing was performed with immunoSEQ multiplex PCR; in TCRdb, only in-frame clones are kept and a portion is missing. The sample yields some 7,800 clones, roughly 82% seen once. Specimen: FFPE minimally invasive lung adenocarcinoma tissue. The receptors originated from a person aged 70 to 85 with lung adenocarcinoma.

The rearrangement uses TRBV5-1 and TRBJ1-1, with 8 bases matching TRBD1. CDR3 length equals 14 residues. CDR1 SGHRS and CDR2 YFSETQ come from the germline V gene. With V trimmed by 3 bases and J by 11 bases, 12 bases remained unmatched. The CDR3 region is CASSYGQGEGKAFF. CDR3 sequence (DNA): TGCGCCAGCAGCTACGGACAGGGAGAGGGTAAGGCTTTCTTT.

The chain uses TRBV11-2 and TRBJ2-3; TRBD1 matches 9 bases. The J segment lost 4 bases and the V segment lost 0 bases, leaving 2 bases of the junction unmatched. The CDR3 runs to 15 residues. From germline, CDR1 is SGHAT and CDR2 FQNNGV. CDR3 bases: TGTGCCAGCAGCTTAGAACAGGGGGCAGCAGATACGCAGTATTTT. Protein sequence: CASSLEQGAADTQYF.

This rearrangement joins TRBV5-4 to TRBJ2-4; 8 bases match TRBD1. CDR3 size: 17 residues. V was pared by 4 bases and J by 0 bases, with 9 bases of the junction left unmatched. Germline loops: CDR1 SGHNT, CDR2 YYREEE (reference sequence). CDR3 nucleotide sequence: TGTGCCAGCAGCGGAAACAAGACAGGGGCAGCCAAAAACATTCAGTACTTC. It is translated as CASSGNKTGAAKNIQYF.

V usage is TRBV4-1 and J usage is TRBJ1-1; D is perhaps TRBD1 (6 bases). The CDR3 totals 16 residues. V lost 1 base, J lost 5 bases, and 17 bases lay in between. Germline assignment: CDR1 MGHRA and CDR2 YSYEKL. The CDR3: CASSQGGGHVGTEAFF. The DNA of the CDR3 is TGCGCCAGCAGCCAAGGAGGGGGACATGTTGGAACTGAAGCTTTCTTT.

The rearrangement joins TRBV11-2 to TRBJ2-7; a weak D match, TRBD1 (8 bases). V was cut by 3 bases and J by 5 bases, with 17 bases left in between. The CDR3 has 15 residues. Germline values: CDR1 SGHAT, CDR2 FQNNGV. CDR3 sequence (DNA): TGTGCCAGCAGCTTCCACACAGGGGGGGACAACGAGCAGTACTTC. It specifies CASSFHTGGDNEQYF. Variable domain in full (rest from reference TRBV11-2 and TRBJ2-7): EAGVAQSPRYKIIEKRQSVAFWCNPISGHATLYWYQQILGQGPKLLIQFQNNGVVDDSQLPKDRFSAERLKGVDSTLKIQPAKLEDSAVYLCASSFHTGGDNEQYFGPGTRLTVT.

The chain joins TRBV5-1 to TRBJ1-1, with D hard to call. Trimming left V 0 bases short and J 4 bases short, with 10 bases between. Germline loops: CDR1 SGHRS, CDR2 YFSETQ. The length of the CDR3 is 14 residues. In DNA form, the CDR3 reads TGCGCCAGCAGCTTGGGGGTTGGAATCACTGAAGCTTTCTTT. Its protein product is CASSLGVGITEAFF.

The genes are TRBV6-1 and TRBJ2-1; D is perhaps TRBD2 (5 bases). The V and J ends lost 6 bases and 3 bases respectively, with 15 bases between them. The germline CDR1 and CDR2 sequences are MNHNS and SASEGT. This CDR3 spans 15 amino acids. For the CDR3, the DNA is TGTGCCAGCAGGCCCTCGCCAGCGGACTACAATGAGCAGTTCTTC. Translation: CASRPSPADYNEQFF.

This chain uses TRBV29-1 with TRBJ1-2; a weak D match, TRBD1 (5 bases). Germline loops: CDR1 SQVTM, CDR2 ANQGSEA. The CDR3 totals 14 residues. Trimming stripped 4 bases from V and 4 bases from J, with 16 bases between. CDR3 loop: CSVAGTAVSYGYTF. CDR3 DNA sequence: TGCAGCGTTGCCGGGACGGCCGTGTCCTATGGCTACACCTTC. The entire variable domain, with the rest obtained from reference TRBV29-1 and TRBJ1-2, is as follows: SAVISQKPSRDICQRGTSLTIQCQVDSQVTMMFWYRQQPGQSLTLIATANQGSEATYESGFVIDKFPISRPNLTFSTLTVSNMSPEDSSIYLCSVAGTAVSYGYTFGSGTRLTVV.

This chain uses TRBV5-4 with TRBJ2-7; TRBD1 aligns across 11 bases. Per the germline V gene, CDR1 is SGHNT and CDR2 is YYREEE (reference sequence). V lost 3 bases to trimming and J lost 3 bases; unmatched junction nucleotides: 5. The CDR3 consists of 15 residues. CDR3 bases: TGTGCCAGCAGCTCTCCGGGACAGGGGGTCTACGAGCAGTACTTC. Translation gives CASSSPGQGVYEQYF.

The CDR3 region has the DNA TGTGCCAGCAGTGAATCGGGAGGGTCGCAGCCCCAGCATTTT. Encoded protein: CASSESGGSQPQHF. The V and J genes are TRBV2 and TRBJ1-5; no reliable D call. Germline CDR1 is SNHLY and CDR2 is FYNNEI. V lost 2 bases to trimming and J lost 7 bases, with 12 bases between them. The CDR3 totals 14 residues.

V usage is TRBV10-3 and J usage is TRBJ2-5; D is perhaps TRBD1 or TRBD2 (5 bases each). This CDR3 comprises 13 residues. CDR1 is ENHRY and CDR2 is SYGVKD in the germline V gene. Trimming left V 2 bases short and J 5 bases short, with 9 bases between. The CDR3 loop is CAISEQGGETQYF. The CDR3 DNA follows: TGTGCCATCAGTGAGCAGGGCGGGGAGACCCAGTACTTC.

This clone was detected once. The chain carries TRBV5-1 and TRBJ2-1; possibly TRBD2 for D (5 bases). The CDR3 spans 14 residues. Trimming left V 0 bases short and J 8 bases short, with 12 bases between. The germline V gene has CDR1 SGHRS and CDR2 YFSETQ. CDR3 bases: TGCGCCAGCAGCTTGGATCGGGGTGGCGATGAGCAGTTCTTC. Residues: CASSLDRGGDEQFF.

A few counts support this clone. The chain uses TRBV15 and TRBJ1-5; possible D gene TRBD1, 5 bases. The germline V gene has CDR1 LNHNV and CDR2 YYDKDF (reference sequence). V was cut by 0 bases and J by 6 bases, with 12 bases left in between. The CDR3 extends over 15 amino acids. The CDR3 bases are TGTGCCACCAGCAGAGAGTGGGGGAGAGGTCAGCCCCAGCATTTT. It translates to CATSREWGRGQPQHF. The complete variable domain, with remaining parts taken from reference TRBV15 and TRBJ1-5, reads DAMVIQNPRYQVTQFGKPVTLSCSQTLNHNVMYWYQQKSSQAPKLLFHYYDKDFNNEADTPDNFQSRRPNTSFCFLDIRSPGLGDTAMYLCATSREWGRGQPQHFGDGTRLSIL.

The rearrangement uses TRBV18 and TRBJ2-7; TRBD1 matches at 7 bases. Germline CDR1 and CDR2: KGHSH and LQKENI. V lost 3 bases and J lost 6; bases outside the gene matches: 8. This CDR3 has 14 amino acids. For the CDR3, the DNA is TGTGCCAGCTCACCCCAGACAGGGACGGGCGAGCAGTACTTC. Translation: CASSPQTGTGEQYF. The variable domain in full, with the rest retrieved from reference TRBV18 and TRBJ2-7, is NAGVMQNPRHLVRRRGQEARLRCSPMKGHSHVYWYRQLPEEGLKFMVYLQKENIIDESGMPKERFSAEFPKEGPSILRIQQVVRGDSAAYFCASSPQTGTGEQYFGPGTRLTVT.

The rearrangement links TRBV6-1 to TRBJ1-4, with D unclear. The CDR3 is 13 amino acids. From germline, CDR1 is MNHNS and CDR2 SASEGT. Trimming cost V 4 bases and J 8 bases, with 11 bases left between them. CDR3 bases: TGTGCCAGCAGTGTCTTCCGGGCGGAAAAACTGTTTTTT. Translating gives CASSVFRAEKLFF.

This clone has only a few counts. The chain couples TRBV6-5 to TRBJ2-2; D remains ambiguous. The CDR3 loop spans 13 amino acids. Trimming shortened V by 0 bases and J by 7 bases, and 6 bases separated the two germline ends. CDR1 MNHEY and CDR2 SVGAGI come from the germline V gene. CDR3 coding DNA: TGTGCCAGCAGTTACTCCCGGGTCGGGGAGCTGTTTTTT. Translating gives CASSYSRVGELFF.

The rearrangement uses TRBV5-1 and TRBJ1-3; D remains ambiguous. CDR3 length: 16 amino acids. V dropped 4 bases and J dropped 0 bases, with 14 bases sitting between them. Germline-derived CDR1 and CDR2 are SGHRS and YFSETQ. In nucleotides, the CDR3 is TGCGCCAGCAGCCCATCGACGGGCAGCTCTGGAAACACCATATATTTT. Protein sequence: CASSPSTGSSGNTIYF.

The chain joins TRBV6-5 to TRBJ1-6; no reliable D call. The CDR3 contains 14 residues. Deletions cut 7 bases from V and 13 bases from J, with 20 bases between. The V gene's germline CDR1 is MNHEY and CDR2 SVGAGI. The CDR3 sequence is CASILGRGLGPLHF. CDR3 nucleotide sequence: TGTGCCAGCATTTTAGGCCGAGGGCTAGGTCCCCTCCACTTT.

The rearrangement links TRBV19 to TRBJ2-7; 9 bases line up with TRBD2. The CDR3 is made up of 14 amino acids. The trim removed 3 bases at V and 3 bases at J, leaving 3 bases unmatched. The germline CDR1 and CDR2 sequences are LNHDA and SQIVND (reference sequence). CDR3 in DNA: TGTGCCAGTAGTATCGTAGCGGGGGACTACGAGCAGTACTTC. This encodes CASSIVAGDYEQYF.

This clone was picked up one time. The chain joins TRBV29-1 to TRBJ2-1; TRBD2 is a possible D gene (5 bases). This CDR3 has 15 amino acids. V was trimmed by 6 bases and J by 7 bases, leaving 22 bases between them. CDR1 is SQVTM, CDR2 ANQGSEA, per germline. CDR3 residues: CSVPQDFPPGNEQFF. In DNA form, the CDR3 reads TGCAGCGTCCCCCAGGACTTCCCGCCGGGGAATGAGCAGTTCTTC.

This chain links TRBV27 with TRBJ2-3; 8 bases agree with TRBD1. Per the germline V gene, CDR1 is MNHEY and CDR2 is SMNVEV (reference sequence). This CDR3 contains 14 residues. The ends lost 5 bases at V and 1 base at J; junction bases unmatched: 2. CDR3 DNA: TGTGCCAGCAGTACCAGGGGGCGCACAGATACGCAGTATTTT. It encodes CASSTRGRTDTQYF.

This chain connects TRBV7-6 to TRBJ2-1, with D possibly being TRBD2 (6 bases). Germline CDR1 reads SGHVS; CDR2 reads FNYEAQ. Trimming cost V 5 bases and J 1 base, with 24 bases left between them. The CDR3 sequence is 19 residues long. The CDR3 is CASSPTASPGTLSYNEQFF. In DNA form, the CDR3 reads TGTGCCAGCAGCCCTACAGCCAGCCCCGGGACTTTATCCTACAATGAGCAGTTCTTC.

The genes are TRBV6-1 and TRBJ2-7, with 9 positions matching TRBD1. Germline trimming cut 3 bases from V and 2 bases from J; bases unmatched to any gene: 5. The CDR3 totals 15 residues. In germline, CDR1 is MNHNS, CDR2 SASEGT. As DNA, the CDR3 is TGTGCCAGCAGTGATAAAGGGACAGGGACCTACGAGCAGTACTTC. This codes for CASSDKGTGTYEQYF.

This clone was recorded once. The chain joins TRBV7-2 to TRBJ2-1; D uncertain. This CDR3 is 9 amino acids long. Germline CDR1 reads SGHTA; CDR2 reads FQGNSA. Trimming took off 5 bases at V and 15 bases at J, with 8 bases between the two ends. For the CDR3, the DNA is TGTGCCAGCAGCCCTTACACGTTCTTC. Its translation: CASSPYTFF.

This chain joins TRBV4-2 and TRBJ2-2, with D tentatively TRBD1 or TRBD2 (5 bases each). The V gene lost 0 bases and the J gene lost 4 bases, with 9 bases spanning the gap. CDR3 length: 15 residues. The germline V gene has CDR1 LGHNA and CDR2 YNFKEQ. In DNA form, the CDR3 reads TGTGCCAGCAGCCAAGACGAGGGGACCACCGGGGAGCTGTTTTTT. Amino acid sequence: CASSQDEGTTGELFF.